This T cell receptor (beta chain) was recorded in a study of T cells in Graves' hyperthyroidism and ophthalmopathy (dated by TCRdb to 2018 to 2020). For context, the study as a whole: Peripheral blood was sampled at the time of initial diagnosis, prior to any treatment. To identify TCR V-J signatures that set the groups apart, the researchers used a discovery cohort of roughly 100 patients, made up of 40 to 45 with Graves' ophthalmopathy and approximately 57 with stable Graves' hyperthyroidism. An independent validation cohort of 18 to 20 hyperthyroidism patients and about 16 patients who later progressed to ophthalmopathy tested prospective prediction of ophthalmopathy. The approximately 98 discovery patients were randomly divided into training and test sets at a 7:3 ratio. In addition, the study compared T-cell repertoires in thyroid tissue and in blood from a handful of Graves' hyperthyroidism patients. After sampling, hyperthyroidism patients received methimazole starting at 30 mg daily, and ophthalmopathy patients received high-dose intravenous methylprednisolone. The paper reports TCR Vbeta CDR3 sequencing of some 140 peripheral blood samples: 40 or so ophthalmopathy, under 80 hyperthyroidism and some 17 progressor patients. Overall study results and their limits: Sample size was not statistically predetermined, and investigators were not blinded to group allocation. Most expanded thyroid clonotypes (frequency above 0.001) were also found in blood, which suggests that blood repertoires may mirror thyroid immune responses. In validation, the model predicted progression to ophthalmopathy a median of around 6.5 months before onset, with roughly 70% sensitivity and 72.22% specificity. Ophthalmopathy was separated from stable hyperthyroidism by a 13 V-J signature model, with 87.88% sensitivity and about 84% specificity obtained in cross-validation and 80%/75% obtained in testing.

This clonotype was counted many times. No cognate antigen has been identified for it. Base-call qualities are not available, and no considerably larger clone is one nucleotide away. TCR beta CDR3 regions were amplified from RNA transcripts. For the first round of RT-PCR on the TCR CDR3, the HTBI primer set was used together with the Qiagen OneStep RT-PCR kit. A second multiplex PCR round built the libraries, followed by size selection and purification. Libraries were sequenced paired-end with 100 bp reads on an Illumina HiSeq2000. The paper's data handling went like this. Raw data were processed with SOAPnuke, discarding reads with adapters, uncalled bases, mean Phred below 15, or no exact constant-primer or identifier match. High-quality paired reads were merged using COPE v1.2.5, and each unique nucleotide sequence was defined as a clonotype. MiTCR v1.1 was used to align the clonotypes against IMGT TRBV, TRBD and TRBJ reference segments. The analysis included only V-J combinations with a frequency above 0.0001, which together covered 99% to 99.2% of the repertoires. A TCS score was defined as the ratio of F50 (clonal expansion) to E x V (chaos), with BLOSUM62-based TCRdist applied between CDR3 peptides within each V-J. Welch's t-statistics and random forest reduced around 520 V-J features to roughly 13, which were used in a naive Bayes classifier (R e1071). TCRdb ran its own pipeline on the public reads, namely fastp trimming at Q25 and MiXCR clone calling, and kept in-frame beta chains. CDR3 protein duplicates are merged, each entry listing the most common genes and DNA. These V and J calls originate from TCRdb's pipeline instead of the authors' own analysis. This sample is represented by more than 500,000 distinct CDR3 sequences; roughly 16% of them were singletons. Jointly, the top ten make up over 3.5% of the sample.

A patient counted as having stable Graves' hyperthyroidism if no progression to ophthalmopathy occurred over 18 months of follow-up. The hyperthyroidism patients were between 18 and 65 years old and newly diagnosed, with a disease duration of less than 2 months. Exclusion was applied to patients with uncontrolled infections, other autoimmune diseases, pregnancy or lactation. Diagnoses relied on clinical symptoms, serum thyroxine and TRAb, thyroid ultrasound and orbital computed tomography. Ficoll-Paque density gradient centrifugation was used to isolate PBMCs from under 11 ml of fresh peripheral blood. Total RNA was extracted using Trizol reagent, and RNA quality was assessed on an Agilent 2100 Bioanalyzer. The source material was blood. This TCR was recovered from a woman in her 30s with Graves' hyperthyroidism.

Read as DNA, the sequence is TGTGCCAGCAGCCTCAGACGGACCCAGTACTTC. It translates to CASSLRRTQYF. This receptor chain uses TRBV7-2 and TRBJ2-5; no D segment can be confidently identified. As encoded in the germline V gene, CDR1 is SGHTA while CDR2 is FQGNSA. Inclusive of the bounding cysteine and phenylalanine, the CDR3 is 11 residues long. CDR3 DNA only is kept here, 33 bases in frame from base 1. V is pared back by 5 bases and J by 7 bases, with 8 bases lying between the germline termini.